This is a list of T cell receptor beta chains from one sample in a study of radiotherapy plus CTLA-4 blockade in lung cancer. The method was immunoSEQ multiplex PCR; TCRdb's version includes in-frame clones alone and lacks a portion of them. Counted here are about 62,000 clones, roughly four fifths occurring once; the ten biggest clones make up 2.9%. The sample was peripheral blood, taken from a patient treated with radiotherapy plus ipilimumab. Source of these receptors: a human donor with non-small cell lung cancer who had a complete response to radiotherapy plus ipilimumab. CDR3s leave out the opening cysteine and the closing phenylalanine or tryptophan. Fields, in order: clone size, V gene, CDR3 protein. The size field is filled for only some rows; it gives once, few, many or a size class.

NA,TRBV5-1,ASNLGGGGYNEQF
NA,TRBV5-1,ASRSAGEYEQY
NA,TRBV5-4,ASSHRGTGELF
NA,TRBV4-3,ASSQELAGAFTDTQY
NA,TRBV2,ASTLAAGELF
NA,TRBV27,ASSPRTFSYEQY
NA,TRBV6-5,ASTSLNTIY
few,TRBV28,ASSPTHQPQH
NA,TRBV6-5,AIRGSGRDYNEQF
NA,TRBV4-1,ASSQEKLAGGTDTQY
NA,TRBV2,ASLEGPETQY
NA,TRBV5-4,ASSTLTGLLNTEAF
NA,TRBV9,ASSVEGGDPYEQY
NA,TRBV28,ASSSSGQGNTEAF
NA,TRBV9,ASSAGTSGRTDTQY
few,TRBV5-1,ASSLVSEFVDTQY
NA,TRBV11-2,ASSISRDSRREQY
NA,TRBV7-4,ASSSPLGRGDTLYEQY
NA,TRBV6-4,ASSEGVSGANVLT
once,TRBV6-1,ASTNYNEQF
NA,TRBV14,ASSLGQWPFYEQY
few,TRBV5-8,ASSFGQGVDSPLH
NA,TRBV2,ASYDPGTASTEAF
NA,TRBV30,AWSVSSTNEKLF
NA,TRBV5-8,ASSLQGLRETQY
once,TRBV7-7,ASSFSGTANEQF
few,TRBV19,ASSMVDRGYGYT
NA,TRBV6-5,ASSPSSINQPQH
NA,TRBV10-1,ASSESTGTGSEQF
few,TRBV5-5,ASITGPSNYGYT